This T cell receptor beta chain was captured by sequencing in a study of technical replicates of blood from several donors. Only in-frame clones appear in the TCRdb table, and some are missing; sequencing was by immunoSEQ multiplex PCR. The table has approximately 50,000 clones, around 94% seen once. The count of this clone is one. Trimming took 1 base from V and 4 from J; bases not matched to a gene: 2. The CDR3 totals 14 residues. CDR1 is SEHNR and CDR2 is FQNEAQ in the germline V gene (reference sequence). The chain recombines TRBV7-9 with TRBJ1-1; 8 nucleotides agree with TRBD1. Material for sequencing was T cells isolated from PBMCs. The TCR was taken from a human donor in good health. The CDR3 is CASSLDGQGTEAFF. The CDR3, as DNA: TGTGCCAGCAGCTTAGACGGACAGGGCACTGAAGCTTTCTTT.